This entry lists 17 T cell receptor beta chains sequenced from one sample in a study of cytomegalovirus exposure and HLA in healthy donors. PCR primers comprised 60 Vbeta and 13 Jbeta primers. Profiling relied on immunoSEQ multiplex PCR, and the TCRdb table lists in-frame clones only, not all of them. The table has 200,000 to 250,000 clones, roughly four fifths seen once. The sample comprised PBMCs. These receptors all come from a woman aged 40 to 50 in good health and CMV-seronegative.

This clone was seen only once. V and J are TRBV9 and TRBJ2-3; TRBD2 agrees at 14 bases. This CDR3 contains 15 residues. Germline CDR1 is SGDLS and CDR2 is YYNGEE. Losses at the gene ends were 3 bases for V and 5 bases for J; bases not matched to a gene: 2. This CDR3 reads CASSGGLAGGDTQYF. The DNA for the CDR3 is TGTGCCAGCAGCGGAGGACTAGCGGGGGGAGATACGCAGTATTTT. Filled out from reference TRBV9 and TRBJ2-3, the complete variable domain reads DSGVTQTPKHLITATGQRVTLRCSPRSGDLSVYWYQQSLDQGLQFLIQYYNGEERAKGNILERFSAQQFPDLHSELNLSSLELGDSALYFCASSGGLAGGDTQYFGPGTRLTVL.

The table lists this clone with a few counts. This chain uses TRBV7-9 with TRBJ2-6; D possibly corresponds to TRBD2 (7 bases). This CDR3 has 19 amino acids. The V end lost 3 bases, the J end lost 0 bases, and 18 bases lay between the germline ends. The germline CDR1 and CDR2 sequences are SEHNR and FQNEAQ (reference sequence). CDR3 sequence reads: CASSFPLAGANSGANVLTF. The CDR3 DNA is TGTGCCAGCAGCTTCCCTTTGGCGGGGGCCAACTCTGGGGCCAACGTCCTGACTTTC.

CDR3 sequence reads: CASSQDPWPGEEQYF. In nucleotides, the CDR3 is TGCGCCAGCAGCCAAGATCCCTGGCCAGGTGAAGAGCAGTACTTC. This rearrangement joins TRBV4-3 to TRBJ2-7; no clear D gene. V was clipped by 0 bases and J by 7 bases, with 16 bases between them. Germline-derived CDR1 and CDR2 are LGHNA and YSLEER. The CDR3 has 15 amino acids.

The chain uses TRBV10-3 and TRBJ2-7; 9 nucleotides agree with TRBD2. Germline CDR1 is ENHRY and CDR2 is SYGVKD. V was pared by 2 bases and J by 4 bases, with 3 bases of the junction left unmatched. The CDR3 is made up of 14 amino acids. The CDR3 region is CAISEDLAGYEQYF. CDR3 DNA: TGTGCCATCAGTGAGGACCTAGCGGGGTACGAGCAGTACTTC.

The chain combines TRBV9 with TRBJ1-1; D remains unclear. Germline CDR1 SGDLS, CDR2 YYNGEE. V lost 7 bases and J 7 bases, leaving 20 bases between the germline ends. CDR3 size: 14 residues. The CDR3 spells CASSRLDGGSEAFF. CDR3 DNA: TGTGCCAGCTCCAGACTGGACGGTGGGAGTGAAGCTTTCTTT.

The genes are TRBV2 and TRBJ2-5; 8 bases agree with TRBD1. This CDR3 has 14 amino acids. V lost 1 base to trimming and J lost 5 bases; unmatched junction nucleotides: 3. CDR1 SNHLY and CDR2 FYNNEI come from the germline V gene. CDR3 nucleotide sequence: TGTGCCAGCAGTGAAGACAGGGGGACGGAGACCCAGTACTTC. It encodes CASSEDRGTETQYF.

This sequence joins TRBV6-5 and TRBJ1-1; 7 bases map to TRBD1. Trimming cost V 6 bases and J 6 bases; bases outside gene matches: 7. The CDR3 has 13 residues. The V gene's germline CDR1 is MNHEY and CDR2 SVGAGI. The DNA of the CDR3 is TGTGCCAGCAGGAAGGGGGCAGGGCCTGAAGCTTTCTTT. This encodes CASRKGAGPEAFF.

The CDR3 sequence: CASRSGTGTGELFF. The CDR3 bases are TGTGCCAGCAGATCCGGGACAGGTACCGGGGAGCTGTTTTTT. V is TRBV5-6 and J is TRBJ2-2; the match to TRBD1 covers 8 bases. CDR3 length equals 14 residues. Germline lookup yields CDR1 SGHDT and CDR2 YYEEEE. V was clipped by 5 bases and J by 5 bases; unmatched bases: 5.

The CDR3 reads CASSLDTAPENEQFF. For the CDR3, the DNA is TGTGCCAGCAGCTTGGACACAGCCCCGGAAAATGAGCAGTTCTTC. J is TRBJ2-1 and V is TRBV5-4; no reliable D call. V was cut by 0 bases and J by 7 bases, with 14 bases left in between. This CDR3 region has 15 residues. Germline V CDR1 and CDR2: SGHNT, YYREEE (reference sequence). Drawing the rest from reference TRBV5-4 and TRBJ2-1, the complete variable domain is ETGVTQSPTHLIKTRGQQVTLRCSSQSGHNTVSWYQQALGQGPQFIFQYYREEENGRGNFPPRFSGLQFPNYSSELNVNALELDDSALYLCASSLDTAPENEQFFGPGTRLTVL.

This chain links TRBV11-1 with TRBJ1-6; D is unresolved. Trimming shortened V by 1 base and J by 7 bases, and 8 bases separated the two germline ends. Germline CDR1 SGHAT, CDR2 FQDESV (reference sequence). The CDR3 sequence is 14 residues long. DNA of the CDR3: TGTGCCAGCAGCTTAGTGGGAGCCAATTCACCCCTCCACTTT. This sequence encodes CASSLVGANSPLHF.

This chain uses TRBV28 with TRBJ1-1; no firm D call. CDR3 length equals 15 residues. Germline assignment: CDR1 MDHEN and CDR2 SYDVKM. V was shortened by 3 bases and J by 0 bases, with 11 bases between the two germline ends. DNA for the CDR3: TGTGCCAGCAGTTTGTGGTCAGGCCTGAACACTGAAGCTTTCTTT. It translates to CASSLWSGLNTEAFF.

A few counts support this clone. The gene calls are TRBV10-3 and TRBJ2-7; weak D call: TRBD2 (6 bases). CDR3 length: 14 amino acids. Trimming cost V 3 bases and J 6 bases, with 15 bases left between them. Germline V lookup: CDR1 ENHRY, CDR2 SYGVKD. The CDR3 loop is CAISDRGTLTEQYF. DNA for the CDR3: TGTGCCATCAGTGATCGGGGGACCCTTACCGAGCAGTACTTC.

The rearrangement uses TRBV2 and TRBJ1-1, with 7 bases fitting TRBD1. The CDR3 contains 12 residues. After removal of 3 bases from V and 8 bases from J, the junction contained 3 bases not matched to a gene. CDR1 and CDR2 from the germline V gene are SNHLY and FYNNEI. The CDR3 protein is CASSDRGKEAFF. The CDR3 DNA reads as TGTGCCAGCAGTGACAGGGGGAAGGAAGCTTTCTTT.

This clone was detected only a few times. V and J are TRBV2 and TRBJ1-1; D gene ambiguous. Between the trimmed V and J ends, which lost 6 bases and 10 bases, there was a span of 18 bases. The CDR3 has 13 amino acids. Germline CDR1 is SNHLY and CDR2 is FYNNEI. The CDR3 protein is CASRRELESGAFF. In nucleotides, the CDR3 is TGTGCCAGCAGGAGGGAGTTAGAGAGTGGAGCTTTCTTT.

This sequence joins TRBV5-1 and TRBJ1-1; 7 bases line up with TRBD1. V shed 0 bases, J shed 11 bases, and the junction held 7 bases outside the gene matches. From germline, CDR1 is SGHRS and CDR2 YFSETQ. This CDR3 spans 13 amino acids. DNA for the CDR3: TGCGCCAGCAGCTTGGGACAGGGCGAGGGGGCTTTCTTT. Encoded protein: CASSLGQGEGAFF.

The chain uses TRBV12-5 and TRBJ2-7; D is possibly TRBD1 (5 bases). Germline values: CDR1 LGHNT, CDR2 FRNRAP. The CDR3 loop spans 14 amino acids. V lost 5 bases, J lost 3 bases, and 14 bases lay in between. This CDR3 is CASGTYRTNYEQYF. For the CDR3, the DNA is TGTGCTAGTGGTACGTACAGGACCAACTACGAGCAGTACTTC. The variable domain in full, with the rest retrieved from reference TRBV12-5 and TRBJ2-7, is DARVTQTPRHKVTEMGQEVTMRCQPILGHNTVFWYRQTMMQGLELLAYFRNRAPLDDSGMPKDRFSAEMPDATLATLKIQPSEPRDSAVYFCASGTYRTNYEQYFGPGTRLTVT.

The chain couples TRBV7-3 to TRBJ1-1; D is perhaps TRBD1 (5 bases). Germline V gene sequence: CDR1 SGHTA, CDR2 FQGTGA. V lost 3 bases and J 5 bases, leaving 10 bases between the germline ends. This CDR3 is built from 13 residues. The CDR3 loop reads CASSLVGRTEAFF. CDR3 in DNA: TGTGCCAGCAGCTTGGTGGGGCGGACTGAAGCTTTCTTT.